The entry that follows covers one T cell receptor beta chain sequence. The data are from a study of T cells of healthy individuals. TCRdb re-derived calls from the 5' RACE reads in MiXCR, one entry per CDR3 protein. Of around 80,000 distinct CDR3 sequences listed, approximately 4.8% are singletons. This receptor was obtained from a female donor in good health.

CDR3 DNA sequence: TGTGCCAGCAGTTACCTGACGACTAGCAATGAGCAGTTCTTC. It specifies CASSYLTTSNEQFF. V is TRBV6-2 or TRBV6-3 and J is TRBJ2-1; D is perhaps TRBD2 (6 bases). The germline gives CDR1 MNHEY, CDR2 SVGEGT. The CDR3 extends over 14 amino acids. V was shortened by 2 bases and J by 6 bases, with 11 bases between the two germline ends.